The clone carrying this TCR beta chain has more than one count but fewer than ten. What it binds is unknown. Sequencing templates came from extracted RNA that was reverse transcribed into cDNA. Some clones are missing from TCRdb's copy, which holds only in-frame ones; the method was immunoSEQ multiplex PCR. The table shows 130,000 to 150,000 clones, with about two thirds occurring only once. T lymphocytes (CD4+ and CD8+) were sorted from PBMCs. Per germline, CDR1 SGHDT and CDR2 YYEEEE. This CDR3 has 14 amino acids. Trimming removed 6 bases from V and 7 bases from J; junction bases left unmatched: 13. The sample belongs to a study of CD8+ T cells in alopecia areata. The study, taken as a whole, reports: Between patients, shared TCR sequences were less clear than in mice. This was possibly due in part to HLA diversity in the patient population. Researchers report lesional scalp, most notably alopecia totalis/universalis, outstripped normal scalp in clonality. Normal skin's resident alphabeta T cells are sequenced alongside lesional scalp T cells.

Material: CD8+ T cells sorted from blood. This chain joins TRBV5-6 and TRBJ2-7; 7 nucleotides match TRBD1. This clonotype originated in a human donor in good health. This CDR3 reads CASNPGTATEEQYF. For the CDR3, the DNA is TGTGCCAGCAACCCAGGGACAGCTACAGAGGAGCAGTACTTC.